This TCR beta chain emerged from a study of cytotoxic CD8 clonotypes in ibrutinib-treated CLL listed by TCRdb under 2021. A note on the overall study: The cohort was composed of under 12 relapsed/refractory and roughly 16 treatment-naive patients; IGHV unmutated status was identified in 17 patients. Partial responses were observed in about 25 patients and complete responses in 2; after a median follow-up of around 68 months, remission was maintained in about 15 patients and progression was observed in approximately 12. Cryopreserved peripheral blood mononuclear cells were collected before treatment, at response, and at either disease progression or sustained remission. Longitudinal samples were obtainable from about 30% of the roughly 90 participants in the trial. Patients were still on ibrutinib when every remission and progressive disease sample was collected. Samples at response were collected after a median of 12 months of treatment, with a range of about 6 to 36 months. An average of 255,043 productive templates and 80,000 to 95,000 productive rearrangements was obtained per sample.

General study outcomes and caveats: Sampling times were not matched between sustained-remission and progressing patients, and lymph node repertoires were not studied. An increase in clonality was observed at ibrutinib response, with clonality remaining stable during sustained remission and falling back toward baseline at progression. Public clonotypes were found to be uncommon and were observed to contract or remain stable during treatment; the increase in clonality was shown to reflect expansion of private clonotypes at ibrutinib response. Baseline clonality was found to be higher than that of age-matched healthy donors and was strongly correlated with circulating CD8+ T-cell counts.

On a MiSeq, deep resolution sequencing aimed for a depth between 1 in 1 million and 1 in 200,000 T cells, with each clonotype covered approximately 10x on average. The immunoSEQ hsTCRB Kit was used to generate TCR beta libraries. In the source study's methods: Data were analyzed with ImmunoSEQ Data Assistant and ImmunoSEQ Analyzer, with V, D and J genes assigned per IMGT definitions. Clonality, which ranges from 0 to 1, was calculated as one minus the normalized Shannon entropy of productive rearrangement frequencies. Public clonotype analysis was restricted to overrepresented clonotypes comprising at least 0.05% of each patient's repertoire. Fewer than 15 repertoires from age-matched healthy donors, obtained from immuneACCESS, served as clonality controls. Imported from immuneACCESS, the table was reduced by TCRdb to in-frame sequences with V and J called. These copies leave out some clones; in studies compared against another copy, an unresolved V gene accounts for under half, and the cause of the remainder is not known. V and J calls plus clone size are reproduced from that table; the DNA served to infer D and trimming. The sample table holds 50,000 to 65,000 clones, of which over 60% were seen once. Clones ranked in the top ten supply roughly two fifths of the sample.

Worth noting for this clone: Its specific antigen is unknown. Base qualities are not provided; no much larger clone lies one nucleotide away.

The sample's time point, from its label and the paper: 12 months on ibrutinib. For TCR beta library preparation, about 2 micrograms of genomic DNA were extracted from the cryopreserved PBMCs. Longitudinal blood samples from CLL patients on ibrutinib monotherapy underwent high-throughput TCR beta sequencing. The patients took part in an open-label, single-center phase 2 trial of ibrutinib monotherapy. The TCR originated in a human donor with chronic lymphocytic leukemia. The input for sequencing was PBMCs, taken after 12 months of ibrutinib treatment.

The CDR3: CASRRTGNSNQPQHF. The DNA sequence reads TGTGCCAGTAGGAGGACAGGGAATAGCAATCAGCCCCAGCATTTT. The V gene is TRBV19 and the J gene is TRBJ1-5, and 8 bases in between align with TRBD1. Including cysteine and phenylalanine, the CDR3 has 15 amino acids. The sequence is cut down to CDR3 DNA, 45 bases in frame from base 1. From the germline V gene (reference sequence), CDR1 is LNHDA and CDR2 is SQIVND. At the junction V is shortened by 6 bases and J by 0 bases; bases outside the gene matches: 4.